The subject of this entry is one T cell receptor (beta chain). The data were obtained in a study of cytomegalovirus exposure and HLA in healthy donors. Use of 60 Vbeta and 13 Jbeta primers characterized the PCR. TCRdb keeps only in-frame clones here, not all; method: immunoSEQ multiplex PCR. The sample records 150,000 to 200,000 clones, over 60% being singletons. With 4 bases clipped from V and 4 bases from J, the junction kept 5 bases outside the gene matches. Germline V gives CDR1 LNHDA, CDR2 SQIVND (reference sequence). This CDR3 comprises 16 residues. The V gene is TRBV19, the J gene TRBJ1-5; TRBD1 agrees at 12 bases. This TCR derives from a woman in her twenties or thirties in good health and CMV-seronegative. The sequenced sample consisted of PBMCs. The CDR3 nucleotides read TGTGCCAGTAGTAGGGGACAGGGGGCGAGTAATCAGCCCCAGCATTTT. It specifies CASSRGQGASNQPQHF.